The 25 T cell receptor beta chains reported below all come from one sample, sequenced in a study of blood T cells in healthy people across ages. The authors ran a second PCR of 7 to 11 cycles using a sample-barcoded 5' primer and a J-beta primer mix. In TCRdb, the 5' RACE reads were re-called with MiXCR into one record per CDR3 protein. This table has over a million distinct CDR3 sequences, under 55% appearing once. Material for sequencing was blood. Receptors originate from a woman between 55 and 75 years old in good health.

The J gene is TRBJ2-1, the V gene TRBV10-3; TRBD1 matches 9 bases. The DNA end is more similar to TRBJ2-7, so the J call may be wrong. Germline V lookup: CDR1 ENHRY, CDR2 SYGVKD. This CDR3 has 14 amino acids. In DNA form, the CDR3 reads TGTGCCTCGTTGGGACAGGGCTCCTACAATGAGCAGTACTTC. This translates into CASLGQGSYNEQYF.

This chain joins TRBV5-1 and TRBJ2-1, with 9 bases matching TRBD1. The CDR3 is made up of 17 amino acids. J lost 7 bases, V lost 4 bases, and 15 bases had no gene match. Per germline, CDR1 SGHRS and CDR2 YFSETQ. CDR3 protein: CASSRDGGTGTTNEQFF. The CDR3 nucleotides are TGCGCCAGCAGCCGTGATGGCGGGACAGGGACGACGAATGAGCAGTTCTTC.

This chain uses TRBV3-1 with TRBJ2-1, with TRBD2 identical over 11 bases. Germline trimming cut 2 bases from V and 8 bases from J; bases unmatched to any gene: 11. Germline-derived CDR1 and CDR2 are LGHDT and YNNKEL (reference sequence). This CDR3 has 17 amino acids. CDR3 in DNA: TGTGCCAGCAGCCAACCCGGCGGGCTAGCGGGAGGTCATGAGCAGTTCTTC. Its protein is CASSQPGGLAGGHEQFF.

The chain carries TRBV5-1 and TRBJ2-5; tentative D call: TRBD1 (5 bases). Trimming left V 4 bases short and J 4 bases short, with 14 bases between. CDR1 is SGHRS and CDR2 is YFSETQ in the germline V gene. The CDR3 spans 14 residues. The CDR3: CASSVAQGTETQYF. CDR3 bases: TGCGCCAGCAGCGTGGCCCAGGGTACAGAGACCCAGTACTTC.

This clonotype was detected only a few times. This chain uses TRBV27 with TRBJ2-4; D call uncertain. The assigned J gene may be wrong: the sequence end matches TRBJ2-7 better. Germline CDR1 MNHEY, CDR2 SMNVEV (reference sequence). CDR3 size: 13 residues. The CDR3 here is CASSPALSYEQYF. Here the CDR3 DNA reads TGTGCCAGCAGCCCCGCTTTGAGTTACGAGCAGTACTTC.

This clonotype was seen more than once but under ten times. The V gene is TRBV27, the J gene TRBJ1-5, with 7 bases fitting TRBD1. The V gene's germline CDR1 is MNHEY and CDR2 SMNVEV (reference sequence). This CDR3 is built from 15 residues. V dropped 9 bases and J dropped 0; count of bases not matched to a gene: 8. CDR3 region: CASRGGYHSNQPQHF. The CDR3 DNA is TGTGCCAGTCGAGGGGGCTACCATAGCAATCAGCCCCAGCATTTT.

Details on this clonotype: Germline is not matched at one junction end, which may reflect a read error. The chain couples TRBV20-1 to TRBJ2-7; perhaps D is TRBD1 or TRBD2 (5 bases each). The CDR3 sequence is 13 residues long. CDR1 is DFQATT, CDR2 SNEGSKA, per germline (reference sequence). The CDR3 loop is CSARDGGAYELYF. CDR3 sequence (DNA): TGCAGTGCTAGAGATGGGGGAGCCTACGAGCTGTACTTC.

This clonotype came up once. V usage is TRBV28 and J usage is TRBJ2-1; D possibly uses TRBD1 or TRBD2 (7 bases each). V dropped 9 bases and J dropped 5 bases, with 20 bases sitting between them. The CDR3 is made up of 15 amino acids. The V gene's germline CDR1 is MDHEN and CDR2 SYDVKM. The CDR3 DNA is TGTGCCAGTACTAAACCAGGGGGGGCCCACAATGAGCAGTTCTTC. Translating gives CASTKPGGAHNEQFF.

J is TRBJ2-3 and V is TRBV7-2; TRBD2 aligns across 8 bases. The trim removed 3 bases at V and 5 bases at J, leaving 10 bases unmatched. Germline CDR1 and CDR2: SGHTA and FQGNSA. The CDR3 length is 16 residues. The CDR3 is CASSLGLAGVGDTQYF. For the CDR3, the DNA is TGTGCCAGCAGCTTGGGTCTAGCGGGCGTCGGAGATACGCAGTATTTT.

The rearrangement links TRBV10-1 to TRBJ1-5, with D unclear. Trimming stripped 4 bases from V and 6 bases from J, with 10 bases between. CDR1 WNHNN and CDR2 SYGVQD come from the germline V gene (reference sequence). This CDR3 region has 13 residues. CDR3 sequence (DNA): TGCGCCAGCAGTGCCGCTGCGGGTCAGCCCCAGCATTTT. This codes for CASSAAAGQPQHF.

This clonotype appeared a few times. The V and J genes are TRBV11-2 and TRBJ2-5, with a possible D match to TRBD1 (6 bases). The CDR3 spans 13 residues. Germline V gene data show CDR1 as SGHAT and CDR2 as FQNNGV. V lost 5 bases and J lost 5, with 12 bases in between. CDR3 sequence reads: CASSLTGWETQYF. For the CDR3, the DNA is TGTGCCAGCAGCCTCACAGGGTGGGAGACCCAGTACTTC.

The rearrangement links TRBV6-5 to TRBJ2-2, with 14 bases lining up with TRBD2. The CDR3 runs 15 residues. The V and J ends lost 10 bases and 2 bases, in that order; junction bases with no gene match: 3. Germline V gives CDR1 MNHEY, CDR2 SVGAGI. CDR3 loop: CATGLAGGNTGELFF. CDR3 coding DNA: TGTGCCACCGGACTAGCGGGAGGAAACACCGGGGAGCTGTTTTTT.

The chain couples TRBV15 to TRBJ1-4; D ambiguous. Deletions cut 1 base from V and 8 bases from J, with 14 bases between. Germline values: CDR1 LNHNV, CDR2 YYDKDF (reference sequence). The CDR3 has 15 amino acids. The CDR3 sequence is CATSRVSGVGEKLFF. CDR3 DNA sequence: TGTGCCACCAGCAGAGTCAGTGGTGTAGGGGAAAAACTGTTTTTT.

This clonotype was detected a few times. The chain uses TRBV28 and TRBJ2-3; D unresolved. V was shortened by 0 bases and J by 1 base, with 8 bases between the two germline ends. The V gene's germline CDR1 is MDHEN and CDR2 SYDVKM. The CDR3 sequence is 15 residues long. This CDR3 is CASSLWRSGTDTQYF. The CDR3 DNA sequence: TGTGCCAGCAGTTTATGGAGGTCGGGCACAGATACGCAGTATTTT.

This clonotype has a handful of counts. The chain is built from TRBV12-3 or TRBV12-4 and TRBJ2-3; 11 bases are a match to TRBD2. V gave up 7 bases and J gave up 5 bases; unmatched junction bases: 5. The length of the CDR3 is 14 residues. The CDR3 DNA sequence: TGTGCCAGCACACTAGCGGGAGCCGTAGATACGCAGTATTTT. As protein: CASTLAGAVDTQYF.

The V gene is TRBV6-2 or TRBV6-3, the J gene TRBJ2-5; no reliable D call. Germline-derived CDR1 and CDR2 are MNHEY and SVGEGT. With 2 bases removed from V and 7 bases from J, the gap between germline ends came to 8 bases. The CDR3 is 12 residues long. The CDR3 coding sequence is TGTGCCAGCAGTTACGTGTTTGGGACCCAGTACTTC. This encodes CASSYVFGTQYF.

V gene TRBV12-3 or TRBV12-4 combines with J gene TRBJ1-5, with a possible D match to TRBD1 (5 bases). Trimming left V 2 bases short and J 5 bases short, with 13 bases between. The CDR3 has 15 residues. The CDR3 coding sequence is TGTGCCAGCAGTTTAAGGGGTGGTGGCTATCAGCCCCAGCATTTT. Its translation: CASSLRGGGYQPQHF.

This clonotype has a handful of counts. This chain uses TRBV7-8 with TRBJ2-7; D uncertain. V lost 1 base to trimming and J lost 0 bases, with 10 bases between them. This CDR3 spans 15 amino acids. CDR1 SGHVS and CDR2 FQNEAQ come from the germline V gene. The CDR3 loop reads CASSLEAKSSYEQYF. The CDR3 region has the DNA TGTGCCAGCAGCTTAGAGGCGAAAAGCTCCTACGAGCAGTACTTC.

This clonotype was counted between two and nine times. This sequence joins TRBV4-2 and TRBJ2-4; 9 nucleotides align to TRBD2. Germline V gene lookup returns CDR1 LGHNA and CDR2 YNFKEQ. The CDR3 runs to 14 residues. The V gene end was trimmed by 2 bases and the J gene end by 9 bases; junction bases not matched to a gene: 5. This CDR3 is CASSQTGAGGIQYF. The CDR3 DNA sequence: TGTGCCAGCAGCCAAACGGGAGCGGGGGGCATTCAGTACTTC.

V gene TRBV20-1 combines with J gene TRBJ2-7; no firm D call. CDR3 length equals 14 residues. Deletions cut 0 bases from V and 0 bases from J, with 9 bases between. The germline gives CDR1 DFQATT, CDR2 SNEGSKA (reference sequence). DNA of the CDR3: TGCAGTGCTAGAGATCCTCAAAGCTCCTACGAGCAGTACTTC. Protein sequence: CSARDPQSSYEQYF.

This chain uses TRBV2 with TRBJ2-7, with D hard to call. The germline V gene encodes CDR1 SNHLY and CDR2 FYNNEI. The length of the CDR3 is 14 residues. In nucleotides, the CDR3 is TGTGCGTCTCATGTGAGGCAAGTGACCTACGAGCAGTACTTC. This encodes CASHVRQVTYEQYF.

The rearrangement uses TRBV25-1 and TRBJ2-1; D ambiguous. Germline V CDR1 and CDR2: MGHDK, SYGVNS. This CDR3 region has 13 residues. V was clipped by 2 bases and J by 9 bases, with 11 bases between them. The CDR3 sequence is CASSETRHTEQFF. CDR3 nucleotide sequence: TGTGCCAGCAGTGAAACACGGCATACTGAGCAGTTCTTC.

This chain uses TRBV5-1 with TRBJ2-7, with a possible D match to TRBD2 (6 bases). The CDR3 loop spans 13 amino acids. Germline CDR1 SGHRS, CDR2 YFSETQ. Trimming pared 4 bases from V and 5 bases from J, leaving 13 bases between. CDR3 nucleotides: TGCGCCAGCAGCGTCGAGGGACTCGACGAGCAGTACTTC. Translating gives CASSVEGLDEQYF.

This clonotype was picked up one time. J is TRBJ2-4 and V is TRBV15; 9 positions match TRBD1. V lost 1 base to trimming and J lost 3 bases; unmatched junction nucleotides: 7. CDR1 LNHNV and CDR2 YYDKDF come from the germline V gene (reference sequence). The length of the CDR3 is 17 residues. The CDR3 DNA reads as TGTGCCACCAGCAGAGGCGGACAGGGGAATGTCAAAAACATTCAGTACTTC. Translated, it gives CATSRGGQGNVKNIQYF.

This clonotype has more than one count but fewer than ten. The chain joins TRBV14 to TRBJ2-3; 9 bases map to TRBD1. The CDR3 runs 15 residues. The V gene's germline CDR1 is SGHDN and CDR2 FVKESK. J was trimmed by 2 bases and V by 4 bases; bases with no gene match: 4. For the CDR3, the DNA is TGTGCCAGCAGCCCTCGGGACAGGGACACAGATACGCAGTATTTT. This codes for CASSPRDRDTDTQYF.